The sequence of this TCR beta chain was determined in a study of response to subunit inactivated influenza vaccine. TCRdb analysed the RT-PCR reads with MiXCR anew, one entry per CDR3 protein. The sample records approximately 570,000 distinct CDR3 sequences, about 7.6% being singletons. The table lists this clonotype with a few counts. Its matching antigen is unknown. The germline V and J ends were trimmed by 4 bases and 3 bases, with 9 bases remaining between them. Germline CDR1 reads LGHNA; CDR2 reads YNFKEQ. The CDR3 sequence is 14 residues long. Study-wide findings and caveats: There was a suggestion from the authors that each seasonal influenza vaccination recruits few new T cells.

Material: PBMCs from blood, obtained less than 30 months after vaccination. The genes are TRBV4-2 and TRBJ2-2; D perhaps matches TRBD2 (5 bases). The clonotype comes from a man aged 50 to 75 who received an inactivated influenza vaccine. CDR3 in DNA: TGTGCCAGCAGCCGGGAGATCCACACCGGGGAGCTGTTTTTT. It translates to CASSREIHTGELFF.